This TCR beta chain comes out of a study of blood T cell repertoires in COVID-19. Original handling: Nucleated cell counts were estimated from reference gene primer amplification. TCRdb's table, derived via immunoSEQ multiplex PCR, lists solely in-frame clones and lacks some. Clone size and the V and J calls come from that table; the DNA yielded D and trimming. This table holds 82,000 or so clones, around 89% found once. This clone has only one observation. Sequences were obtained from PBMCs or T cells enriched from blood (not recorded which). This receptor was identified in a woman between 50 and 59 years old with acute COVID-19.

The CDR3 sequence: CASSLGDWSEQFF. CDR3 in DNA: TGTGCCAGCAGCTTAGGAGATTGGTCAGAGCAGTTCTTC. V is TRBV11-2 and J is TRBJ2-1; D remains unclear. Trimming took 1 base from V and 10 from J, leaving 11 bases between them. Germline CDR1 reads SGHAT; CDR2 reads FQNNGV. The CDR3 spans 13 residues.